This T cell receptor beta chain was captured in a study of human T cells and chemical hapten exposure. Time point in this sample: patch test 2, 6 weeks after DPC sensitization. Treatment reported: therapeutic diphenylcyclopropenone sensitization with weekly scalp DPC. Attachment of unique molecular identifiers to individual cDNA molecules was performed in the library. TCRdb fed the RACE reads into MiXCR, producing one record per CDR3 protein. This table holds about 73,000 distinct CDR3 sequences, 8.5% to 9% found once. The table lists this clonotype with a few counts. The CDR3 spans 14 residues. V was clipped by 3 bases and J by 4 bases, with 12 bases between them. Germline V gene sequence: CDR1 SGHTA, CDR2 FQGNSA.

The sequence was obtained from a woman between 50 and 59 years old with alopecia areata. Some clones in this sample may be carry-over from other donors' samples. Sequenced material: whole blood, taken in connection with sensitization to the hapten diphenylcyclopropenone (DPC). This chain connects TRBV7-2 to TRBJ1-1; tentatively, D is TRBD1 (6 bases). CDR3 sequence reads: CASSFEGVGTEAFF. The CDR3 nucleotides are TGTGCCAGCAGCTTCGAGGGGGTCGGCACTGAAGCTTTCTTT.